This entry is about one TCR beta chain. This sample was included in a study of blood T cell repertoires in COVID-19. Germline V gene data show CDR1 as SGHRS and CDR2 as YFSETQ. V lost 2 bases to trimming and J lost 1 base, with 10 bases between them. The CDR3 has 15 residues. Repertoires were generated with immunoSEQ multiplex PCR, while TCRdb's copy carries only in-frame clones and drops some. This repertoire shows about 150,000 clones, around 84% found once; its top ten account for about 7%. This TCR was sampled from a man aged 45 to 65 with active or convalescent COVID-19. Sequencing was carried out using peripheral blood. The chain recombines TRBV5-1 with TRBJ2-1; D remains unclear. CDR3 residues: CASSLATVSYNEQFF. DNA for the CDR3: TGCGCCAGCAGCTTAGCGACGGTGTCCTACAATGAGCAGTTCTTC.